This record covers a single T cell receptor beta chain. The data are from a study of blood T cell repertoires in COVID-19. Study as a whole: The analysed material was cDNA or gDNA that came from T cells, B-cell-depleted T cells, or PBMCs.

Some clones are missing from TCRdb's copy, which holds only in-frame ones; the method was immunoSEQ multiplex PCR. There are more than 250,000 clones in the sample; approximately 86% occur only once, and over 2.5% lies in the top ten. Participants had their cohort set by participant-reported clinical history. This CDR3 has 15 residues. With 1 base removed from V and 5 bases from J, the gap between germline ends came to 11 bases. Germline V gives CDR1 MGHRA, CDR2 YSYEKL. The sample consisted of PBMCs or T cells enriched from blood (not recorded which). The receptor was derived from a young woman who had recovered from COVID-19. This chain uses TRBV4-1 with TRBJ2-2; D is possibly TRBD1 (6 bases). Written as DNA, the CDR3 is TGCGCCAGCAGCCAAGTATCAGGGGAAACCGGGGAGCTGTTTTTT. This translates into CASSQVSGETGELFF.